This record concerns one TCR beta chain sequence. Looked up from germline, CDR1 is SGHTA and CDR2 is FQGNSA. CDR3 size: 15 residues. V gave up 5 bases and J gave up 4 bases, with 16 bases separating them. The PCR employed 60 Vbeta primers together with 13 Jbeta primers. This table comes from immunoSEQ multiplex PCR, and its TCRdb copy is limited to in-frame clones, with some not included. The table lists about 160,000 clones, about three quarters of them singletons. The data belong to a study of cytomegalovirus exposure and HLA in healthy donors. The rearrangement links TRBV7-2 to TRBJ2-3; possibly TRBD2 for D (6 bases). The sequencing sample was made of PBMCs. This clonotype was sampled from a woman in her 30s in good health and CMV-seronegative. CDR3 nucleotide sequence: TGTGCCAGCAGCCTCGGACTAAGTAGGGCAGATACGCAGTATTTT. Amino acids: CASSLGLSRADTQYF.